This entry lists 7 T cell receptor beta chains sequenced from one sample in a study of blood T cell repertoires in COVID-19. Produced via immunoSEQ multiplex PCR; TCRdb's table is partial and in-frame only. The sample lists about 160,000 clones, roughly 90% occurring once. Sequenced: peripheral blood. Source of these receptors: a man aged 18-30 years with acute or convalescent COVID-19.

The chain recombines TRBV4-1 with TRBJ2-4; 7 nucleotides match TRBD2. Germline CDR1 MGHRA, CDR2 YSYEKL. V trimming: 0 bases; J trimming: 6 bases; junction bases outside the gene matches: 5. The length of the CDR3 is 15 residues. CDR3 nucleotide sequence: TGCGCCAGCAGCCAAGAAGGGGAGGGACGAAACATTCAGTACTTC. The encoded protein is CASSQEGEGRNIQYF.

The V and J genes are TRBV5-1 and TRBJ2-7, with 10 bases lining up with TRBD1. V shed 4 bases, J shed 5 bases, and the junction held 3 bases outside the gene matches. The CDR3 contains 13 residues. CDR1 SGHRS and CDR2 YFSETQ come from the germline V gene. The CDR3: CASSPDRGHEQYF. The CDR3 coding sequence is TGCGCCAGCAGCCCCGACAGGGGGCACGAGCAGTACTTC.

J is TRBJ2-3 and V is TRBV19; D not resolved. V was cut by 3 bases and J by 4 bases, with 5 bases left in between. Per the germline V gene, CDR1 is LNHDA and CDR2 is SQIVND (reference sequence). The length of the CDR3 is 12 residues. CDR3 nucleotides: TGTGCCAGTAGTATGGCCGCAGATACGCAGTATTTT. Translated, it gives CASSMAADTQYF.

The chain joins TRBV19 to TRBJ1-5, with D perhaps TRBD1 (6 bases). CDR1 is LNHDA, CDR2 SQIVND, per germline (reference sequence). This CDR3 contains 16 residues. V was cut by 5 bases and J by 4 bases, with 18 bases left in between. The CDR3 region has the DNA TGTGCCAGTAGTCCCTTACAGGGAGTAACGAATCAGCCCCAGCATTTT. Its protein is CASSPLQGVTNQPQHF.

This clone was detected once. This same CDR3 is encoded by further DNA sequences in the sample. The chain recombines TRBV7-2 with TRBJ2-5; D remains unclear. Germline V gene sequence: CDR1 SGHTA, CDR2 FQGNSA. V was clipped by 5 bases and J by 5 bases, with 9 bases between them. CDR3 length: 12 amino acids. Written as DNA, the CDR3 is TGTGCCAGCAGCCCGACGAGGGAGACCCAGTACTTC. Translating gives CASSPTRETQYF.

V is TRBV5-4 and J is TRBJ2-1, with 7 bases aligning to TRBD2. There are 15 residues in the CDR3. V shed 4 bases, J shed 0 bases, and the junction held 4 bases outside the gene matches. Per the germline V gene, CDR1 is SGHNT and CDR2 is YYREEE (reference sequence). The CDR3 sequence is CASSASGSSYNEQFF. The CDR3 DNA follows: TGTGCCAGCAGCGCTAGCGGTAGCTCCTACAATGAGCAGTTCTTC.

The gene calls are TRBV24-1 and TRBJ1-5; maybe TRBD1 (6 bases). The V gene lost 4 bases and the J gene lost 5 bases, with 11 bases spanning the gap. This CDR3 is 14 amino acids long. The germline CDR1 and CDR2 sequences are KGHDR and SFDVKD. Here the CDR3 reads CATSDPPGDQPQHF. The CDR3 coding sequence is TGTGCCACCAGTGACCCGCCAGGGGATCAGCCCCAGCATTTT.